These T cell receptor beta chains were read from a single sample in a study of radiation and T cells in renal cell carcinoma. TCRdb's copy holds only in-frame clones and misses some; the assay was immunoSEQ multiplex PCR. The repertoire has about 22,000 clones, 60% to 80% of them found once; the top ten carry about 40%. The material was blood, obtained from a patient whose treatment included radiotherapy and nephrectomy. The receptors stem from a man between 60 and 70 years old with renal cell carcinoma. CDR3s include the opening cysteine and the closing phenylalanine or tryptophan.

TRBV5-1,CASSERLAGGFGSKNIQYF
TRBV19,CASSRVSVDNEQFF
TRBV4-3,CASSQDLTRTQNTDTQYF
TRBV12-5,CASGSSFQPQHF
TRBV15,CATSRAGTGGVYEQYF
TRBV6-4,CASSDVAGGWTQYF
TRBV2,CASKEGTGQPQHF
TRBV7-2,CASSPLEVISPLHF
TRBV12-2,CASSLDGRGAFF
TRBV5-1,CASSPLPSYNSPLHF
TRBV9,CASSQGWGTNNEQFF
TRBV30,CAWSVLGGSTDTQYF
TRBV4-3,CASSQSTSELNTGELFF
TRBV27,CASSPGQGLTYEQYF
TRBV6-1,CASRPQGGNTEAFF
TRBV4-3,CASSQGPDRGDFWWTEAFF
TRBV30,CAWSPGTSGSSDTQYF
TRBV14,CASSQVNAGRVSYEQYF
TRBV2,CASSDGGYGELFF
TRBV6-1,CASSGQGGSQPQHF
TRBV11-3,CASSDRLGNEQFF
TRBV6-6,CASSYSKRDYTDTQYF